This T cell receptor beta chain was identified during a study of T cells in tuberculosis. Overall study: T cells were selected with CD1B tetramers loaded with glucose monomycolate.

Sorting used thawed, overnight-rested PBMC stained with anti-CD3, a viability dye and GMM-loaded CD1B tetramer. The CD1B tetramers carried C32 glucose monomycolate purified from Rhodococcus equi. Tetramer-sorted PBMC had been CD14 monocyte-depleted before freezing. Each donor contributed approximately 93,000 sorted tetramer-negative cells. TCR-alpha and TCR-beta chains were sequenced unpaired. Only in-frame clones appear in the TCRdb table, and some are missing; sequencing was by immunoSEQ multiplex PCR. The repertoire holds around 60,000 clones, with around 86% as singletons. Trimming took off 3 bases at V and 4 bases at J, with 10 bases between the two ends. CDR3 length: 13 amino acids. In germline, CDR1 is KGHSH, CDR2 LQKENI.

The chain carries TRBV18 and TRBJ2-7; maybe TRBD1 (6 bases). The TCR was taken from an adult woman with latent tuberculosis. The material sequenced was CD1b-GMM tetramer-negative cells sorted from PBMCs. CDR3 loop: CASSPGHPYEQYF. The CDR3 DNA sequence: TGTGCCAGCTCACCGGGACACCCTTACGAGCAGTACTTC.